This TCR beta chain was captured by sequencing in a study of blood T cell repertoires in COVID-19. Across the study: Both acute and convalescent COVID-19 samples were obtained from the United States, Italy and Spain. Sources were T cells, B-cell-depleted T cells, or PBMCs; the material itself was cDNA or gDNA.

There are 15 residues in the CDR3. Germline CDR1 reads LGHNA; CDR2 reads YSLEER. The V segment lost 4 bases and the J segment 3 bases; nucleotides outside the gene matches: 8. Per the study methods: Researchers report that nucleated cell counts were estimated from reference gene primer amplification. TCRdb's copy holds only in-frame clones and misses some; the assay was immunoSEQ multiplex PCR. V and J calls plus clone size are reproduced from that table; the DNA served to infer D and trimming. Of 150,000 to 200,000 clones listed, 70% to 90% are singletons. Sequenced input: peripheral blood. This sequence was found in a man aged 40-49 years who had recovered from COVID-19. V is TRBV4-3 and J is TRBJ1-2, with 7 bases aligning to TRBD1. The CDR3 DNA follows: TGCGCCAGCAGCCCTATGAGAGGGGGCGACTATGGCTACACCTTC. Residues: CASSPMRGGDYGYTF.